This T cell receptor (beta chain) originates from a study of T cells expressing NK-cell markers. This CDR3 spans 18 amino acids. TCRdb re-called the 5' RACE reads; one entry per CDR3 protein, DNA not given. This table lists 200,000 to 300,000 distinct CDR3 sequences. V gene TRBV12-3 or TRBV12-4 combines with J gene TRBJ2-3; the D call of TRBD2 rests on TCRdb alone, since no DNA is present to check it. The sequence derives from a man between 18 and 29 years old in good health. Material for sequencing was blood T cells: a sorted CD56 or NKG2C T cell subset, CD4+ or CD8+ T cells, or bulk PBMC T cells (not recorded which). The CDR3 sequence: CASSLGLLAGVSTDTQYF.